This entry is about one T cell receptor (beta chain). This clonotype appeared a few times. Its antigen is currently not known. Base qualities are not recorded, but no much larger clone differs from it by a single base. From its cysteine to its phenylalanine, the CDR3 spans 14 amino acids. Here the CDR3 DNA is all that survives: 42 bases in frame from base 1. In the germline V gene (reference sequence), CDR1 corresponds to DFQATT and CDR2 to SNEGSKA. The junction shows trimming of 5 bases on V and 2 bases on J, and the gene matches do not reach 7 bases of it. This sample stems from a study of T-cell reconstitution after alpha-beta-depleted transplantation in children (dated by TCRdb to the mid-2010s). With respect to the entire study: Using TCR repertoire profiling, the study followed T-cell immune reconstitution in a quantitative way in children after TCRalphabeta/CD19-depleted allogeneic hematopoietic cell transplantation.

The library was built by means of PCR. Sequencer: Illumina HiSeq 2500. Molecular barcoding was employed in the preparation of TCR libraries, with unique molecular identifiers being used to normalize TCRbeta repertoire quantification. The public reads were quality trimmed at Q25 with fastp and then assembled into clones with MiXCR by TCRdb, keeping productive beta chains. When rows share a CDR3 protein, they turn into one entry using the most common DNA and genes. In this sample the table shows fewer than 400,000 distinct CDR3 sequences, approximately 23% of which occur a single time. The ten largest clones add up to approximately 11% of the sample. Beyond this particular receptor, the publication reports: Over subsequent months, a decline in hyperexpanded clone frequencies was noted, and after one year, T-cell counts and TCRbeta diversity were mostly ascribed to newly produced T cells. In some patients, the high TCRbeta diversity seen at day 60 was put down to recipient T cells and intrathymic progenitors that had survived conditioning. About two months after transplant, the apparently early recovery of alphabetaT-cell counts reportedly depended on just several hundred clones that had expanded rapidly and came from non-depleted graft cells.

In the paper's terms, the treatment or condition label means: allogeneic hematopoietic cell transplantation with graft depleted of TCRalphabeta T cells and CD19 B cells. The children who served as transplant recipients had been given grafts of TCRalphabeta/CD19-depleted allogeneic hematopoietic cells. Here the chain combines TRBV20-1 and TRBJ2-3; TRBD2 matches 7 bases in the middle. The sequence was collected from a male patient between 10 and 17 years old who had a stem cell transplant for acute lymphoblastic leukemia, so the T cells may come from the graft donor. The sequences come from PBMCs, mostly from graft donor cells, collected 180 days after TCRalphabeta/CD19-depleted stem cell transplant. The CDR3 corresponds to CSARTRGHTDTQYF. The nucleotide sequence is given as TGCAGTGCTCGGACTAGAGGTCACACAGATACGCAGTATTTT.